A selection of T cell receptor beta chains follows, all from one sample in a study of blood T cell repertoires in COVID-19. Libraries were prepared by immunoSEQ multiplex PCR; TCRdb keeps only in-frame clonotypes and omits some of them. The repertoire includes about 180,000 clones, about 88% of them detected once, and about 2.1% sits in the top ten. Input material: peripheral blood. The receptors stem from a young man who had recovered from COVID-19. Each CDR3 is given with its conserved first and last residue. Fields, in order: D gene, CDR3 length, clone size, V gene, J gene, CDR3 protein, CDR3 DNA. D genes are given only for firm matches. Some rows have no size entry. The others give once, few or many, or a class for an expanded clone.

>TRBD2|15|-|TRBV27|TRBJ2-1
CASSLGLAGDNEQFF
TGTGCCAGCAGTTTAGGACTAGCGGGCGACAATGAGCAGTTCTTC
>TRBD1|13|-|TRBV10-2|TRBJ2-3
CASSEGRGDTQYF
TGCGCCAGCAGTGAAGGCAGGGGGGATACGCAGTATTTT
>-|16|-|TRBV19|TRBJ1-5
CASTFRDWEHNQPQHF
TGTGCCAGTACCTTCCGGGACTGGGAACACAATCAGCCCCAGCATTTT
>-|17|-|TRBV5-1|TRBJ1-1
CASSLGARRGLTTEAFF
TGCGCCAGCAGCTTAGGGGCCCGGCGGGGTTTGACCACTGAAGCTTTCTTT
>-|16|once|TRBV27|TRBJ2-3
CASSPLYGVYTDTQYF
TGTGCCAGCAGCCCTCTATACGGGGTGTACACAGATACGCAGTATTTT
>TRBD1|13|-|TRBV5-1|TRBJ1-2
CASSFRDRSGYTF
TGCGCCAGCAGCTTCCGGGACAGGTCCGGTTACACCTTC
>-|14|-|TRBV28|TRBJ1-1
CASSPRGGNTEAFF
TGTGCCAGCAGTCCAAGGGGGGGAAACACTGAAGCTTTCTTT
>-|14|-|TRBV7-9|TRBJ2-3
CASSLGPGADTQYF
TGTGCCAGCAGCTTAGGACCGGGGGCAGATACGCAGTATTTT
>TRBD1|16|-|TRBV24-1|TRBJ2-2
CATSDSGTGITGELFF
TGTGCCACCAGTGACTCCGGGACAGGCATCACCGGGGAGCTGTTTTTT
>TRBD2|16|once|TRBV3-1/TRBV3-2|TRBJ2-7
CASSLGPAGGAYEQYF
TGTGCCAGCAGCCTTGGCCCAGCGGGAGGTGCCTACGAGCAGTACTTC
>TRBD2|16|-|TRBV3-1/TRBV3-2|TRBJ2-1
CASSQDRTSAAHAQFF
TGTGCCAGCAGCCAAGATCGCACTAGCGCGGCCCACGCGCAGTTCTTC
>-|12|-|TRBV9|TRBJ2-1
CASSVTYNEQFF
TGTGCCAGCAGCGTTACCTACAATGAGCAGTTCTTC
>-|15|-|TRBV7-6|TRBJ1-1
CASSLKGGVGTEAFF
TGTGCCAGCAGCTTAAAGGGGGGGGTTGGGACTGAAGCTTTCTTT
>-|15|-|TRBV11-2|TRBJ1-5
CASSLDGGDNQPQHF
TGTGCCAGCAGCTTAGACGGAGGGGACAATCAGCCCCAGCATTTT
>-|14|-|TRBV25-1|TRBJ1-1
CASSDYRLNTEAFF
TGTGCCAGCAGTGATTACAGATTGAACACTGAAGCTTTCTTT
>-|15|-|TRBV14|TRBJ2-5
CASSQQGGGQETQYF
TGTGCCAGCAGCCAGCAGGGGGGAGGTCAAGAGACCCAGTACTTC
>-|14|-|TRBV4-2|TRBJ1-4
CASSGIGGVEKLFF
TGTGCCAGCAGCGGAATCGGGGGAGTCGAAAAACTGTTTTTT
>-|15|-|TRBV30|TRBJ2-7
CAWSGEVASLGEQYF
TGTGCCTGGAGTGGGGAGGTAGCGAGTTTGGGGGAGCAGTACTTC
>TRBD2|16|-|TRBV11-2|TRBJ2-1
CASSLRPSGSHNEQFF
TGTGCCAGCAGCTTACGTCCTAGCGGGAGCCACAATGAGCAGTTCTTC
>-|17|-|TRBV27|TRBJ1-2
CASSFRAGSLGGYGYTF
TGTGCCAGCAGTTTCCGGGCAGGGTCCTTGGGTGGCTATGGCTACACCTTC
>TRBD1|16|-|TRBV14|TRBJ2-1
CASSQQTGGYYNEQFF
TGTGCCAGCAGCCAACAGACAGGGGGCTACTACAATGAGCAGTTCTTC
>-|14|-|TRBV4-1|TRBJ2-5
CASSQGEHRETQYF
TGCGCCAGCAGCCAAGGCGAGCACCGGGAGACCCAGTACTTC
>-|16|-|TRBV7-6|TRBJ1-2
CASSPSLTGMVYGYTF
TGTGCCAGCAGCCCATCGCTTACAGGGATGGTCTATGGCTACACCTTC
>TRBD2|15|-|TRBV5-4|TRBJ2-5
CASSAQLAGEETQYF
TGTGCCAGCAGCGCCCAACTAGCGGGAGAAGAGACCCAGTACTTC
>TRBD1|13|once|TRBV6-4|TRBJ2-7
CASSGQGSYEQYF
TGTGCCAGCAGTGGACAGGGCTCCTACGAGCAGTACTTC
>-|16|-|TRBV15|TRBJ1-1
CATSRGSGGRGTEAFF
TGTGCCACCAGCAGAGGATCCGGGGGGCGCGGCACTGAAGCTTTCTTT
>-|14|-|TRBV7-2|TRBJ1-6
CASSFGGAHSPLHF
TGTGCCAGCAGCTTTGGGGGGGCTCATTCACCCCTCCACTTT
>TRBD2|17|-|TRBV6-2/TRBV6-3|TRBJ2-7
CASSSSLAGPLQTRQYF
TGTGCCAGCAGCTCCTCGCTAGCGGGACCTTTACAAACTAGGCAGTACTTC
>TRBD2|18|-|TRBV15|TRBJ2-5
CATSRDLTSGRAGETQYF
TGTGCCACCAGCAGAGATTTGACTAGCGGGAGGGCCGGTGAGACCCAGTACTTC
>TRBD2|13|-|TRBV5-1|TRBJ2-7
CASSPSGTYEQYF
TGCGCCAGCAGCCCTAGCGGGACCTACGAGCAGTACTTC
>TRBD1|15|once|TRBV7-6|TRBJ2-7
CASSRETGEGYEQYF
TGTGCCAGCAGTAGGGAAACAGGGGAAGGCTACGAGCAGTACTTC
>-|16|-|TRBV30|TRBJ2-6
CAWSVRLSAGANVLTF
TGTGCCTGGAGTGTACGATTGAGCGCTGGGGCCAACGTCCTGACTTTC
>-|14|-|TRBV7-8|TRBJ2-2
CASSLLGGDGELFF
TGTGCCAGCAGCTTACTAGGGGGAGACGGGGAGCTGTTTTTT
>-|12|-|TRBV7-9|TRBJ1-5
CASSSGPRPQHF
TGTGCCAGCAGCTCTGGGCCGAGGCCCCAGCATTTT
>-|17|-|TRBV7-6|TRBJ2-1
CASSGFTGSSVDNEQFF
TGTGCCAGCAGCGGATTTACAGGGTCCTCTGTCGACAATGAGCAGTTCTTC
>-|15|-|TRBV7-3|TRBJ2-2
CASSFAPTTGGELFF
TGTGCCAGCAGCTTCGCGCCGACCACAGGCGGGGAGCTGTTTTTT
>TRBD1|16|once|TRBV5-6|TRBJ1-5
CASSFRGTGPVQPQHF
TGTGCCAGCAGCTTTAGGGGGACAGGCCCCGTCCAGCCCCAGCATTTT
>-|20|-|TRBV7-4|TRBJ1-5
CASLPRRMAGGADSNQPQHF
TGTGCCAGCCTCCCGCGTCGGATGGCGGGGGGTGCAGATAGCAATCAGCCCCAGCATTTT
>TRBD1|15|-|TRBV5-1|TRBJ2-5
CASSLMTGAGETQYF
TGCGCCAGCAGCTTGATGACAGGGGCGGGAGAGACCCAGTACTTC
>TRBD1|13|-|TRBV7-7|TRBJ1-1
CASSFGWDSPPFF
TGTGCTAGCAGCTTTGGTTGGGACAGCCCTCCTTTCTTT
>-|16|-|TRBV19|TRBJ2-5
CASSIRGSGLQETQYF
TGTGCCAGTAGTATAAGGGGTAGCGGCCTCCAAGAGACCCAGTACTTC
>TRBD1|16|-|TRBV5-1|TRBJ2-3
CASSLRGRQPTDTQYF
TGCGCCAGCAGCCTTAGGGGGCGTCAGCCCACAGATACGCAGTATTTT
>TRBD1|14|-|TRBV5-1|TRBJ2-3
CASSVNRGRDTQYF
TGCGCCAGCAGCGTAAACAGGGGGAGAGATACGCAGTATTTT
>TRBD1|13|-|TRBV7-8|TRBJ2-7
CASSFRQGSEQYF
TGTGCCAGCAGCTTCCGACAGGGGAGCGAGCAGTACTTC
>TRBD2|15|-|TRBV11-2|TRBJ2-5
CASSLSGRTQETQYF
TGTGCCAGCAGCCTTAGCGGGAGGACCCAAGAGACCCAGTACTTC
>TRBD1|14|-|TRBV5-1|TRBJ2-7
CASSLAGQGPEQYF
TGCGCCAGCAGCTTGGCCGGACAGGGTCCCGAGCAGTACTTC
>-|16|-|TRBV7-9|TRBJ2-7
CASSLVGGFSSYEQYF
TGTGCCAGCAGCTTAGTGGGCGGGTTTAGCTCCTACGAGCAGTACTTC
>-|13|few|TRBV4-3|TRBJ1-5
CASSPGYNQPQHF
TGCGCCAGCAGCCCAGGCTACAATCAGCCCCAGCATTTT